This T cell receptor (beta chain) was retrieved from a study of T-cell memory formation after mild COVID-19. Study outcomes and limitations: Contracting CD8+ clones were enriched in EMRA, CD4+ mainly in CM and EM. There was a balanced CD4/CD8 profile in clones contracting day 15 to 85, and later expanders leaned CD4+. Some SARS-CoV-2-responding clones were already detected in memory before infection.

In germline, CDR1 is SGHRS, CDR2 YFSETQ. J was trimmed by 3 bases and V by 3 bases; bases with no gene match: 6. The CDR3 extends over 15 amino acids. Sample barcodes and UMIs were carried by the TCR alpha and TCR beta cDNA libraries that 5'RACE generated with constant-segment primers. TCRdb analysed the 5' RACE reads with MiXCR anew, one entry per CDR3 protein. The sample lists just under 150,000 distinct CDR3 sequences; under 25% were seen once. On this clonotype itself: Its antigen is as yet unknown.

Sequencing was performed on PBMCs or a T cell subset sorted from them (not recorded which). J is TRBJ2-7 and V is TRBV5-1; 10 bases are a match to TRBD2. The receptor comes from an adult woman who had mild COVID-19 (a few samples of this study predate the infection). Cell type and time point are not known. CDR3 region: CASSWTSGPRYEQYF. The CDR3 DNA sequence: TGCGCCAGCAGCTGGACTAGCGGACCTCGCTACGAGCAGTACTTC. The whole variable domain, filled in from reference TRBV5-1 and TRBJ2-7, reads KAGVTQTPRYLIKTRGQQVTLSCSPISGHRSVSWYQQTPGQGLQFLFEYFSETQRNKGNFPGRFSGRQFSNSRSEMNVSTLELGDSALYLCASSWTSGPRYEQYFGPGTRLTVT.